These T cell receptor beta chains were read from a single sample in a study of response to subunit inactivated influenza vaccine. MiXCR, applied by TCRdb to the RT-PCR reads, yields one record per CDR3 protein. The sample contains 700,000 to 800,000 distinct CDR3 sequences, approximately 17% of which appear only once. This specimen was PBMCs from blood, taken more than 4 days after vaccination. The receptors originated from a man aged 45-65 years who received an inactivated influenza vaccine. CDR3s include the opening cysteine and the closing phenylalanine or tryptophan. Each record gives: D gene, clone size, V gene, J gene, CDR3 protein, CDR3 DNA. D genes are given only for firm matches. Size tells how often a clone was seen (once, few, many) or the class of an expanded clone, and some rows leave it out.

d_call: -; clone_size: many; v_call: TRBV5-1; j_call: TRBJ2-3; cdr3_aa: CASRLATELDTQYF; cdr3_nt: TGCGCCAGCAGACTGGCTACCGAGTTGGATACGCAGTATTTT
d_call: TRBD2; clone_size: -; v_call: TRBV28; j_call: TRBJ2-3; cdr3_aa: CASSSAGVVDTQYF; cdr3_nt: TGTGCCAGCAGTTCCGCGGGAGTAGTAGATACGCAGTATTTT
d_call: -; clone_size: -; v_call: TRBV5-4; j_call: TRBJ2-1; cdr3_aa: CASSGEDYQSVNEQFF; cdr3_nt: TGTGCCAGCAGCGGTGAGGACTACCAAAGTGTCAATGAGCAGTTCTTC
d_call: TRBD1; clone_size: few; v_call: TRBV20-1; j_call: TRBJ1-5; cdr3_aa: CSATTGGERQPQHF; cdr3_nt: TGCAGTGCTACGACAGGGGGGGAGCGGCAGCCCCAGCATTTT
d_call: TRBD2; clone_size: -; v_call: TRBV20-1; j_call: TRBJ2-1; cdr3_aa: CSAVTGTSINEQFF; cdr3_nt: TGCAGTGCTGTGACCGGGACTAGCATCAATGAGCAGTTCTTC
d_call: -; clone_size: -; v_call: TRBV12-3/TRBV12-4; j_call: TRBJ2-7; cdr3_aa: CASSSRTEPSYEQYF; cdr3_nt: TGTGCCAGCAGTTCTCGGACGGAGCCATCCTACGAGCAGTACTTC
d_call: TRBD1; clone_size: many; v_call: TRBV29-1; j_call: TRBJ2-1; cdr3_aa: CSVAGTGTGRFF; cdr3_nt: TGCAGCGTTGCCGGTACCGGGACAGGGAGGTTCTTC
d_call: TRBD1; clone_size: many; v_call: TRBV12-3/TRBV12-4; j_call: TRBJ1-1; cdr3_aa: CASSPDRDTEAFF; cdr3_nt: TGTGCCAGCAGTCCCGACAGGGACACTGAAGCTTTCTTT
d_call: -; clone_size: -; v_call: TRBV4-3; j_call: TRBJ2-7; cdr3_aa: CASSQEVRGDYEQYF; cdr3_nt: TGCGCCAGCAGCCAAGAGGTGCGGGGAGACTACGAGCAGTACTTC
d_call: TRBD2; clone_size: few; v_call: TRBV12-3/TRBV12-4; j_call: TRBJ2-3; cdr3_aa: CASSSAGGADTQYF; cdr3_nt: TGTGCCAGCAGCAGTGCCGGGGGGGCAGATACGCAGTATTTT
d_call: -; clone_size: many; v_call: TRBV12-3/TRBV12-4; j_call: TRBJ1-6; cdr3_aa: CASSLDGWEGSSPLHF; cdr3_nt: TGTGCCAGCAGTTTAGATGGGTGGGAAGGGAGTTCACCCCTCCACTTT
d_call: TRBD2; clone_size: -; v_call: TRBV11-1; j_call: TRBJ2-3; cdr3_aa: CASSSPPGTSGITDTQYF; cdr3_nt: TGTGCCAGCAGCTCACCCCCGGGGACTAGCGGGATCACAGATACGCAGTATTTT
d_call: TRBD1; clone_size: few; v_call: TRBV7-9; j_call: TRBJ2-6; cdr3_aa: CASSYGDRSSGANVLTF; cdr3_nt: TGTGCCAGCAGCTACGGGGACAGGAGCTCTGGGGCCAACGTCCTGACTTTC
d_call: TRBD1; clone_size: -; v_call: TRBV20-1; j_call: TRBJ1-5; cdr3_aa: CSGQTGRDQPQHF; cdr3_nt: TGCAGTGGCCAGACAGGGCGGGATCAGCCCCAGCATTTT
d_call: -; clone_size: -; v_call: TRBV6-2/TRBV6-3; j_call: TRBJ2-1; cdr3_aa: CASSYKAGTDYNEQFF; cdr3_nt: TGTGCCAGCAGTTATAAGGCGGGGACCGACTACAATGAGCAGTTCTTC
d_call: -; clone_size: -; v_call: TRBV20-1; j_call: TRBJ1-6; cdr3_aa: CSARDRGYNSPLHF; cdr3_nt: TGCAGTGCTAGAGACAGGGGCTATAATTCACCCCTCCACTTT
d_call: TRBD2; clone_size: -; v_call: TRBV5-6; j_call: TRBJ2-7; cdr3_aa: CASRVSGSYEQYF; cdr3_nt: TGTGCCAGCAGGGTTAGCGGGAGCTACGAGCAGTACTTC
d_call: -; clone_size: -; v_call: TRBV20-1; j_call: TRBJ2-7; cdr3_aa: CSARSLTEEYF; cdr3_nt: TGCAGTGCTAGATCTCTGACAGAGGAGTACTTC
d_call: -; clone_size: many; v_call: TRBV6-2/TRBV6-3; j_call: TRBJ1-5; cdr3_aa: CASREVYSNQPQHF; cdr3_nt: TGTGCCAGCAGAGAAGTCTATAGCAATCAGCCCCAGCATTTT
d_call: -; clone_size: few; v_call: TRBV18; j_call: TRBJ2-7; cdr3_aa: CASSPTGWEQYF; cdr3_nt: TGTGCCAGCTCACCAACAGGGTGGGAGCAGTACTTC
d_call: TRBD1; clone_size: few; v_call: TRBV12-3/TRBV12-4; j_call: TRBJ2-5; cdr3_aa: CASSTGGPETQYF; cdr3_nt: TGTGCCAGCAGTACAGGGGGACCAGAGACCCAGTACTTC
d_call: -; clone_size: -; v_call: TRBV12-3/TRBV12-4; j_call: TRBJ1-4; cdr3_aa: CASSGTLTTNEKLFF; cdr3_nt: TGTGCCAGCAGTGGGACTCTTACAACTAATGAAAAACTGTTTTTT
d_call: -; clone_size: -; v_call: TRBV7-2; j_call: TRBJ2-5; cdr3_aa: CASSLDLTAQYF; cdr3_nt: TGTGCCAGCAGCTTGGATCTCACGGCCCAGTACTTC
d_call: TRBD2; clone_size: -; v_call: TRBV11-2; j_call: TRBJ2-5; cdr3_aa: CASSLVREGLKTQYF; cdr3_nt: TGTGCCAGCAGCTTAGTGCGGGAGGGCCTTAAGACCCAGTACTTC
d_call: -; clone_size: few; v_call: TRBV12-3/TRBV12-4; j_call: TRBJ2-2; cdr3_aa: CASSLAGDSGELFF; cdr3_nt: TGTGCCAGCAGTTTAGCTGGGGACTCCGGGGAGCTGTTTTTT
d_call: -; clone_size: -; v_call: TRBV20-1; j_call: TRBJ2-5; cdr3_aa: CSASRFSVGQYF; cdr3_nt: TGCAGTGCGAGTCGATTCTCCGTGGGCCAGTACTTC
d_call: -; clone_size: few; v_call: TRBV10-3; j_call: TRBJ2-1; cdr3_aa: CAISEQRNEQFF; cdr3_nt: TGTGCCATCAGTGAACAGCGCAATGAGCAGTTCTTC
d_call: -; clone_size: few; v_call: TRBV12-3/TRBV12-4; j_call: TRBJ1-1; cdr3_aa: CASSGGPGVGWTEAFF; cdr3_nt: TGTGCCAGCAGTGGCGGGCCAGGGGTAGGTTGGACTGAAGCTTTCTTT
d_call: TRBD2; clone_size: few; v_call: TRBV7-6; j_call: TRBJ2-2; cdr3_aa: CASRSTSGGYTGELFF; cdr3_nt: TGTGCCAGCAGGAGTACTAGCGGGGGGTACACCGGGGAGCTGTTTTTT
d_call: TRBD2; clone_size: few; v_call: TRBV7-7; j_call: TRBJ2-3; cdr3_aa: CASSILGGAGTDTQYF; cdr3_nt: TGTGCTAGCAGCATACTCGGGGGGGCCGGCACAGATACGCAGTATTTT
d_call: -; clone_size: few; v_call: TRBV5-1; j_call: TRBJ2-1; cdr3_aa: CASRDTGNEQFF; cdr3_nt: TGCGCCAGCAGAGACACCGGCAATGAGCAGTTCTTC
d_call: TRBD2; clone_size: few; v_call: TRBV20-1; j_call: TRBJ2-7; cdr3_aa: CSAIDRLAVNEQYF; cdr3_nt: TGCAGTGCTATAGATAGACTAGCGGTTAACGAGCAGTACTTC